A selection of T cell receptor beta chains follows, all from one sample in a study of PD-1 blockade in classical Hodgkin lymphoma. TCRdb's copy holds only in-frame clones and misses some; the assay was immunoSEQ multiplex PCR. The sample lists 50,000 to 65,000 clones, roughly nine tenths seen once, with 8% in the top ten. Sequencing used peripheral blood mononuclear cells (PBMCs), obtained before the fourth cycle of nivolumab. The receptors come from a human donor with classical Hodgkin lymphoma. The CDR3 runs from the conserved cysteine through the conserved F or W. The D gene is left open where the match is weak. Clone sizes are given selectively: once, few, many, or a class where the clone is expanded.

D gene: -; clone size: -; J gene: TRBJ2-5; V gene: TRBV25-1; CDR3 DNA: TGTGCCAGCAGTGACCTCCTGGAGACCCAGTACTTC; CDR3 protein: CASSDLLETQYF
D gene: -; clone size: -; J gene: TRBJ1-6; V gene: TRBV5-8; CDR3 DNA: TGTGCCAGCAGCTTGGGGAGCAATTCACCCCTCCACTTT; CDR3 protein: CASSLGSNSPLHF
D gene: TRBD2; clone size: -; J gene: TRBJ2-2; V gene: TRBV4-2; CDR3 DNA: TGTGCCAGCAGCCAAGATCAGTTAAAGACTAGCGGGAGAGCCGGGGAGCTGTTTTTT; CDR3 protein: CASSQDQLKTSGRAGELFF
D gene: TRBD2; clone size: -; J gene: TRBJ2-1; V gene: TRBV4-1; CDR3 DNA: TGCGCCAGCAGCCAAACTAGCGGACCCTACAATGAGCAGTTCTTC; CDR3 protein: CASSQTSGPYNEQFF
D gene: -; clone size: once; J gene: TRBJ1-6; V gene: TRBV6-5; CDR3 DNA: TGTGCCAGCAGTTACTCAAGGAATATGGCACCCCTCCACTTT; CDR3 protein: CASSYSRNMAPLHF
D gene: TRBD2; clone size: -; J gene: TRBJ2-3; V gene: TRBV13; CDR3 DNA: TGTGCCAGCAGCAACCCGAGCGGGAGTCGGGGCACAGATACGCAGTATTTT; CDR3 protein: CASSNPSGSRGTDTQYF
D gene: -; clone size: -; J gene: TRBJ2-3; V gene: TRBV5-4; CDR3 DNA: TGTGCCAGCAGCTCCGACTCCATCACCCCGCAGTATTTT; CDR3 protein: CASSSDSITPQYF
D gene: -; clone size: -; J gene: TRBJ1-1; V gene: TRBV4-2; CDR3 DNA: TGTGCCAGCAGCCATTCGGGAGGATTGGGGGGGTCTCTAGAAGCTTTCTTT; CDR3 protein: CASSHSGGLGGSLEAFF
D gene: -; clone size: -; J gene: TRBJ1-1; V gene: TRBV18; CDR3 DNA: TGTGCCAGCTCAAACACAGCCCTGGGCACTGAAGCTTTCTTT; CDR3 protein: CASSNTALGTEAFF
D gene: TRBD1; clone size: -; J gene: TRBJ2-2; V gene: TRBV10-1; CDR3 DNA: TGCGCCAGCAGTGAGTCGATAACAGGGGGAACCGGGGAGCTGTTTTTT; CDR3 protein: CASSESITGGTGELFF
D gene: -; clone size: -; J gene: TRBJ2-5; V gene: TRBV6-5; CDR3 DNA: TGTGCCAGCAGTCAGACTAGAGGACAAGAGACCCAGTACTTC; CDR3 protein: CASSQTRGQETQYF
D gene: -; clone size: -; J gene: TRBJ2-1; V gene: TRBV15; CDR3 DNA: TGTGCCACCAGCAGAGATTGGTTGACGGTGGGAAGCTCCTACAATGAGCAGTTCTTC; CDR3 protein: CATSRDWLTVGSSYNEQFF
D gene: TRBD2; clone size: -; J gene: TRBJ2-5; V gene: TRBV9; CDR3 DNA: TGTGCCAGCAGCGTCGCTAGCGGGAGGGCCGCAGAGACCCAGTACTTC; CDR3 protein: CASSVASGRAAETQYF
D gene: -; clone size: -; J gene: TRBJ2-7; V gene: TRBV27; CDR3 DNA: TGTGCCAGCAGTCAAGGCTACGAGCAGTACTTC; CDR3 protein: CASSQGYEQYF
D gene: TRBD1; clone size: -; J gene: TRBJ2-5; V gene: TRBV7-2; CDR3 DNA: TGTGCCAGCAGCTTTTGGCCGGACAGGCTGGGGCAAGAGACCCAGTACTTC; CDR3 protein: CASSFWPDRLGQETQYF
D gene: -; clone size: -; J gene: TRBJ1-3; V gene: TRBV27; CDR3 DNA: TGTGCCAGCAGTAGGGCCTCAGGGAATGGAAACACCATATATTTT; CDR3 protein: CASSRASGNGNTIYF
D gene: -; clone size: -; J gene: TRBJ2-7; V gene: TRBV7-9; CDR3 DNA: TGTGCCAGCAGCTTAGGTTCAGGCTACGAGCAGTACTTC; CDR3 protein: CASSLGSGYEQYF
D gene: -; clone size: -; J gene: TRBJ1-4; V gene: TRBV28; CDR3 DNA: TGTGCCACCCTCCTCCCCGCTAATGAAAAACTGTTTTTT; CDR3 protein: CATLLPANEKLFF
D gene: -; clone size: -; J gene: TRBJ2-7; V gene: TRBV7-2; CDR3 DNA: TGTGCCAGCAGCTTAGAGGGACGGACTACCTACGAGCAGTACTTC; CDR3 protein: CASSLEGRTTYEQYF
D gene: -; clone size: -; J gene: TRBJ2-1; V gene: TRBV28; CDR3 DNA: TGTGCCAGCAGTTTGCGACTTATAAATGAGCAGTTCTTC; CDR3 protein: CASSLRLINEQFF
D gene: -; clone size: -; J gene: TRBJ1-1; V gene: TRBV7-6; CDR3 DNA: TGTGCCAGCAGCGTTGACTTGAACACTGAAGCTTTCTTT; CDR3 protein: CASSVDLNTEAFF
D gene: TRBD2; clone size: -; J gene: TRBJ2-3; V gene: TRBV18; CDR3 DNA: TGTGCCAGCTCACCAAGGCCTAGCGGGACTAGCACAGATACGCAGTATTTT; CDR3 protein: CASSPRPSGTSTDTQYF
D gene: TRBD1; clone size: -; J gene: TRBJ2-2; V gene: TRBV19; CDR3 DNA: TGTGCCAGTATCCTAGGACAGGGCTACACCGGGGAGCTGTTTTTT; CDR3 protein: CASILGQGYTGELFF
D gene: TRBD1; clone size: -; J gene: TRBJ2-1; V gene: TRBV27; CDR3 DNA: TGTGCCAGCAGTTTTACTCTCCTAAACAGGGGCTTGGTGTTCTTC; CDR3 protein: CASSFTLLNRGLVFF
D gene: -; clone size: -; J gene: TRBJ2-7; V gene: TRBV10-3; CDR3 DNA: TGTGCCATCAGGTCGACAGCCTCCTACGAGCAGTACTTC; CDR3 protein: CAIRSTASYEQYF
D gene: TRBD1; clone size: few; J gene: TRBJ2-7; V gene: TRBV6-5; CDR3 DNA: TGTGCCAGCAGTTCAGGGACAGGGCCCTACGAGCAGTACTTC; CDR3 protein: CASSSGTGPYEQYF
D gene: -; clone size: -; J gene: TRBJ2-5; V gene: TRBV6-5; CDR3 DNA: TGTGCCAGCAGTTCGACAGCAGTCCAAGAGACCCAGTACTTC; CDR3 protein: CASSSTAVQETQYF
D gene: TRBD2; clone size: -; J gene: TRBJ2-7; V gene: TRBV4-1; CDR3 DNA: TGCGCCAGCAGCCAGGGGCTAGCGGGAGGGCCACGGGTCTACGAGCAGTACTTC; CDR3 protein: CASSQGLAGGPRVYEQYF
D gene: TRBD2; clone size: -; J gene: TRBJ2-1; V gene: TRBV5-1; CDR3 DNA: TGCGCCAGCAGCCTACTAACGCGGGGGGGCCGAAATGAGCAATTCTTC; CDR3 protein: CASSLLTRGGRNEQFF
D gene: TRBD1; clone size: -; J gene: TRBJ2-5; V gene: TRBV4-1; CDR3 DNA: TGCGCCAGCAGCTGGGACAGGCGGACGGAGACCCAGTACTTC; CDR3 protein: CASSWDRRTETQYF
D gene: TRBD2; clone size: -; J gene: TRBJ2-7; V gene: TRBV28; CDR3 DNA: TGTGCCAGCAGTCTGGGACTAGCGGGCACCTACGAGCAGTACTTC; CDR3 protein: CASSLGLAGTYEQYF
D gene: -; clone size: few; J gene: TRBJ2-3; V gene: TRBV12-5; CDR3 DNA: TGTGCTAGTGGTTTGATGGAAGCAGATACGCAGTATTTT; CDR3 protein: CASGLMEADTQYF
D gene: TRBD1; clone size: -; J gene: TRBJ2-1; V gene: TRBV5-1; CDR3 DNA: TGCGCCAGCAGCCTGTACCTTTCCGGGACAGGGGGTGGCAATGAGCAGTTCTTC; CDR3 protein: CASSLYLSGTGGGNEQFF
D gene: -; clone size: -; J gene: TRBJ2-7; V gene: TRBV19; CDR3 DNA: TGTGCCAGTAGTATAGCCCTGACTAGCTCCTACGAGCAGTACTTC; CDR3 protein: CASSIALTSSYEQYF
D gene: -; clone size: -; J gene: TRBJ1-3; V gene: TRBV15; CDR3 DNA: TGTGCCACCAGCAGAGAGCGGAGCTCTGGAAACACCATATATTTT; CDR3 protein: CATSRERSSGNTIYF
D gene: -; clone size: -; J gene: TRBJ2-5; V gene: TRBV27; CDR3 DNA: TGTGCCAGCAGCTTGGGGGAGACCCAGTACTTC; CDR3 protein: CASSLGETQYF
D gene: -; clone size: -; J gene: TRBJ2-3; V gene: TRBV27; CDR3 DNA: TGTGCCAGCAGGCCGGGGGACACAGATACGCAGTATTTT; CDR3 protein: CASRPGDTDTQYF
D gene: -; clone size: -; J gene: TRBJ2-7; V gene: TRBV5-4; CDR3 DNA: TGTGCCAGCAGCCCGGAGGCCTTAACCTACGAGCAGTACTTC; CDR3 protein: CASSPEALTYEQYF
D gene: -; clone size: -; J gene: TRBJ1-2; V gene: TRBV19; CDR3 DNA: TGTGCCAGTAGTATAGCGGGCTTCAACTCCTATGGCTACACCTTC; CDR3 protein: CASSIAGFNSYGYTF
D gene: -; clone size: -; J gene: TRBJ1-2; V gene: TRBV2; CDR3 DNA: TGTGCCAGCATAGGGGGGCACAGCTATGGCTACACCTTC; CDR3 protein: CASIGGHSYGYTF
D gene: -; clone size: -; J gene: TRBJ1-6; V gene: TRBV2; CDR3 DNA: TGTGCCAGCAGTGGGAAGGGTGGGAATTCACCCCTCCACTTT; CDR3 protein: CASSGKGGNSPLHF
D gene: -; clone size: -; J gene: TRBJ2-1; V gene: TRBV4-1; CDR3 DNA: TGCGCCAGCAGCCAAGATCTGGGAGGATCCAATGAGCAGTTCTTC; CDR3 protein: CASSQDLGGSNEQFF
D gene: -; clone size: -; J gene: TRBJ2-2; V gene: TRBV11-2; CDR3 DNA: TGTGCCAGCTCAGGGGCCGGCGGGGAGCTGTTTTTT; CDR3 protein: CASSGAGGELFF
D gene: TRBD1; clone size: -; J gene: TRBJ2-7; V gene: TRBV10-3; CDR3 DNA: TGTGCCATCAGTGAGGGGGACAGGGCAGGTTACTTC; CDR3 protein: CAISEGDRAGYF
D gene: TRBD1; clone size: -; J gene: TRBJ2-3; V gene: TRBV4-1; CDR3 DNA: TGCGCCAGCAGCCAAGTGCAGGGGGCGCCGTTGGATACGCAGTATTTT; CDR3 protein: CASSQVQGAPLDTQYF
D gene: TRBD1; clone size: -; J gene: TRBJ1-1; V gene: TRBV28; CDR3 DNA: TGTGCCAGCCTTAACAGGGGACCCATGAACACTGAAGCTTTCTTT; CDR3 protein: CASLNRGPMNTEAFF
D gene: -; clone size: -; J gene: TRBJ2-3; V gene: TRBV9; CDR3 DNA: TGTGCCAGCAGCGTAGGAGATGGGATAGTGACAGATACGCAGTATTTT; CDR3 protein: CASSVGDGIVTDTQYF
D gene: TRBD2; clone size: -; J gene: TRBJ2-1; V gene: TRBV5-1; CDR3 DNA: TGCGCCAGCAGCTTGGGGACTAGCTTATCCTACAATGAGCAGTTCTTC; CDR3 protein: CASSLGTSLSYNEQFF
D gene: -; clone size: -; J gene: TRBJ2-7; V gene: TRBV6-5; CDR3 DNA: TGTGCCAGCAGTTACGGGGACTCCTACGAGCAGTACTTC; CDR3 protein: CASSYGDSYEQYF
D gene: -; clone size: -; J gene: TRBJ2-7; V gene: TRBV28; CDR3 DNA: TGTGCCAGCAGTTCCCCCGTTGCGGGCCTCTCCTACGAGCAGTACTTC; CDR3 protein: CASSSPVAGLSYEQYF
D gene: TRBD1; clone size: -; J gene: TRBJ1-1; V gene: TRBV5-8; CDR3 DNA: TGTGCCAGCAGCTTGCATTGGACAGGGGGCGAGAACACTGAAGCTTTCTTT; CDR3 protein: CASSLHWTGGENTEAFF
D gene: TRBD1; clone size: -; J gene: TRBJ1-2; V gene: TRBV5-1; CDR3 DNA: TGCGCCAGCAGCTGGGATGACAGGGATGGCTACACCTTC; CDR3 protein: CASSWDDRDGYTF
D gene: -; clone size: -; J gene: TRBJ2-1; V gene: TRBV7-2; CDR3 DNA: TGTGCCAGCAGCTTATTGGGTAGCGGAACCTACAATGAGCAGTTCTTC; CDR3 protein: CASSLLGSGTYNEQFF
D gene: -; clone size: -; J gene: TRBJ2-1; V gene: TRBV30; CDR3 DNA: TGTGCCTGGAGTCCCATCAAGAATGAGCAGTTCTTC; CDR3 protein: CAWSPIKNEQFF
D gene: -; clone size: -; J gene: TRBJ1-3; V gene: TRBV7-8; CDR3 DNA: TGTGCCAGCATCGAAGGTCTAGGGCCCGGAAACACCATATATTTT; CDR3 protein: CASIEGLGPGNTIYF